This TCR beta chain was recovered during a study of cytomegalovirus exposure and HLA in healthy donors. Points from the study as a whole: The classifier was said to identify cytomegalovirus status with high specificity and sensitivity. Testing in vitro showed a few CMV-associated chains specific for CMV antigens.

A remark on this clone: No antigen is known for it.

The CDR3 is 13 amino acids. The germline CDR1 and CDR2 sequences are MDHEN and SYDVKM. Trimming shortened V by 7 bases and J by 4 bases, and 14 bases separated the two germline ends. TCRdb's copy holds only in-frame clones and misses some; the assay was immunoSEQ multiplex PCR. The sample records 89,000 or so clones, 80% to 95% being singletons. Sequencing was carried out using PBMCs. This receptor was obtained from a woman in her twenties or thirties in good health and CMV-seropositive. The chain recombines TRBV28 with TRBJ2-7; unclear D gene. CDR3: CASKRPRRYEQYF. The DNA for the CDR3 is TGTGCCAGCAAAAGACCGCGGAGATACGAGCAGTACTTC.